These 6 T cell receptor beta chains share one sample of origin, sequenced in a study of blood T cell repertoires in COVID-19. Produced via immunoSEQ multiplex PCR; TCRdb's table is partial and in-frame only. The sample shows hundreds of thousands of clones, approximately 87% of them seen only once. The sequenced sample was PBMCs or T cells enriched from blood (not recorded which). The origin of the receptors is a woman aged 45 to 65 who had recovered from COVID-19.

The CDR3 DNA reads TGTGCCAGCAGCTTAAGACTAGTCCCAGATACGCAGTATTTT. This codes for CASSLRLVPDTQYF. V and J are TRBV7-2 and TRBJ2-3, with a weak D call TRBD2 (6 bases). The germline V gene encodes CDR1 SGHTA and CDR2 FQGNSA. Trimming left V 2 bases short and J 4 bases short, with 10 bases between. This CDR3 has 14 residues.

J is TRBJ2-3 and V is TRBV7-2; no firm D call. Deletions cut 2 bases from V and 6 bases from J, with 15 bases between. Germline CDR1 reads SGHTA; CDR2 reads FQGNSA. The length of the CDR3 is 15 residues. The CDR3 sequence: CASSLIYAFGDTQYF. CDR3 bases: TGTGCCAGCAGCTTAATTTATGCCTTCGGGGATACGCAGTATTTT.

The J gene is TRBJ2-7, the V gene TRBV3-1 (or the pseudogene TRBV3-2), with TRBD1 matching 7 bases. V trimming: 4 bases; J trimming: 3 bases; junction bases outside the gene matches: 6. The CDR3 sequence is 14 residues long. Germline-derived CDR1 and CDR2 are LGHDT and YNNKEL (reference sequence). CDR3 residues: CASSRTGQYYEQYF. CDR3 nucleotide sequence: TGTGCCAGCAGCCGCACGGGACAGTACTACGAGCAGTACTTC.

The chain joins TRBV7-2 to TRBJ2-7; 8 nucleotides agree with TRBD1. The trim removed 5 bases at V and 4 bases at J, leaving 7 bases unmatched. The CDR3 runs to 14 residues. Germline-derived CDR1 and CDR2 are SGHTA and FQGNSA. The CDR3: CASSPGQGAYEQYF. The CDR3 nucleotides read TGTGCCAGCAGCCCCGGCCAGGGGGCATACGAGCAGTACTTC.

The chain uses TRBV10-3 and TRBJ1-1; D ambiguous. This CDR3 is 15 amino acids long. In germline, CDR1 is ENHRY, CDR2 SYGVKD. The ends were cut back, 10 bases at V and 2 bases at J, with 20 bases in the middle. CDR3 in amino acids: CATALGDTRNTEAFF. DNA of the CDR3: TGTGCCACCGCCCTAGGCGACACTAGAAACACTGAAGCTTTCTTT.

The chain uses TRBV11-3 and TRBJ2-1; 11 bases align to TRBD1. Germline V lookup: CDR1 SGHNT, CDR2 YENEEA. V gave up 5 bases and J gave up 7 bases; unmatched junction bases: 7. This CDR3 has 15 amino acids. The CDR3 bases are TGTGCCAGCAGCACCCAGGGACAGGGGGGAAATGAGCAGTTCTTC. Translated, it gives CASSTQGQGGNEQFF.